This record looks at one T cell receptor (delta chain) sequence and its context. This clone is termed large (0.1 to 1%). The antigen it recognizes is unknown. It has no much larger one-base neighbor in the sample; base qualities were not kept. Template-switch reverse transcription with SuperScript II was used to generate cDNA, with TRGC- and TRDC-specific primers combined in a single tube. The TRGC primer was designed so that it would bind both of the constant genes TRGC1 and TRGC2. Amplification of TRG and TRD was done with the KAPA Real-Time Library Amplification Kit, and AMPure XP beads were used for purification between steps. Index PCR with the Nextera XT Index Kit was used to attach Illumina sequencing adapters. Sequencing of TRG and TRD amplicons was performed on an Illumina MiSeq with the V2 300 kit, and 150 bp paired-end reads were generated. In the paper's pipeline: Read quality was checked with FastQC version 0.11.8 before further analysis. Reads were aligned against the TRG or TRD reference genes from GenBank, and CDR3 sequences were constructed using MiXCR version 3.0.3. Default MiXCR settings were kept, except that 3 rather than 5 consecutive nucleotides were used to assemble TRDD gene segments. N additions, CDR3 length, J segment length and clonotype sharing between samples were computed with VDJtools version 1.2.1. Out-of-frame CDR3 sequences and those containing stop codons were excluded from analysis. To look for overlap, the infant repertoires were checked against previously published Vgamma9Vdelta2 repertoires from fetal, cord blood and adult blood. Via CATT, TCRdb reprocessed the public reads, and rows with identical DNA were then joined. The V and J calls here are based on TCRdb, not the publication. This sample gives some 930 delta-chain clones in total; about a quarter of them show up just once. The ten largest clones add up to over 25% of the sample.

The CDR3 covers 21 residues, taking in both the cysteine and the phenylalanine. Solely the CDR3 DNA is kept, with 63 bases framed from the first base. V has 3 bases trimmed and J has 2 bases trimmed; junction bases matching no gene number 20. CDR1 and CDR2, per the germline V gene, are TSWWSYY and QGS. The same treatment, using spiramycin and/or pyrimethamine plus sulfadiazine plus folinic acid, was given to mothers of both infected and uninfected infants. All infants, infected and uninfected, were born by term delivery after more than 37 weeks of gestation. Around 0.98 mL of blood was turned into PBMCs through Lymphoprep gradient centrifugation, and the PBMCs were then cryopreserved in liquid nitrogen and sent to Belgium. Thawed PBMCs were labeled with Zombie NIR viability dye and stained with CD3, TCR gammadelta, Vgamma9 and Vdelta2 antibodies. CD3+ TCRgammadelta+ T cells were sorted on a FACSAria III with a mean purity of roughly 98%. The RNeasy Micro Kit was used to isolate RNA from approximately 9,500 sorted gammadelta T cells per sample. Infants were born to mothers enrolled with primary T. gondii infection during pregnancy. The infants' peripheral blood was drawn at an outpatient microbiology and virology center located in Pavia, Italy.

These data come from a study of Vγ9Vδ2 T cells in congenital toxoplasmosis (dated by TCRdb to the early 2020s). A note on the overall study: The diagnosis of congenital toxoplasmosis relied on IgG, IgM and IgA serology, Western blot and an in-house interferon-gamma release assay. Gamma and delta chain CDR3 repertoires of sorted blood gammadelta T cells were compared between congenitally T. gondii-infected and uninfected infants. TCR sequencing covered roughly five infected and 10 to 11 uninfected infants at 2 months, plus 3 infected and 4 uninfected infants at 1 year. Infant repertoires were sequenced at 2 months after birth and at 1 year of age.

What the authors observed across the whole study: Both infected and uninfected infants showed high prevalence of a public TRGV9 clonotype. The repertoire differences between infected and uninfected infants were less clear at 1 year of age than at 2 months. At 2 months, TRGV9 and TRDV2 CDR3s of infected infants appeared to carry fewer N additions than uninfected infants, especially TRDV2-TRDJ1 sequences. Germline-encoded fetal-type TRDV2 CDR3 sequences seemed more prevalent in infected than uninfected 2-month-old infants, suggesting an in utero expansion footprint. Two months was the earliest age with enough suitable sample material for TCR repertoire analysis, so newborn repertoires were not sequenced.

Sequences were obtained from gamma-delta T cells from blood. The clonotype comes from a child younger than 10 born to a mother with Toxoplasma gondii infection during pregnancy, either congenitally infected or uninfected (not recorded which). This sequence uses TRDV1 and TRDJ1, with 11 central nucleotides matching TRDD3. CDR3 reads: CALGEGEQSLYWGINTDKLIF. The sequence in DNA is TGTGCTCTTGGGGAGGGGGAACAGTCTTTGTACTGGGGGATAAATACCGATAAACTCATCTTT.